This TCR beta chain was profiled in a study of radiotherapy plus CTLA-4 blockade in lung cancer. Study-wide background: Patients showed objective responses in 18% of cases, and disease control was achieved by under 40%. General study results and limits: Expansion in blood of tumor-derived TCR clones was seen after radiotherapy plus ipilimumab. Reports identified early blood T cell clone dynamics, with interferon-beta, as the best response predictor.

Notes on this clone: What it binds is unknown.

Using immunoSEQ multiplex PCR, the repertoire was profiled, and TCRdb retains in-frame clones only, with some absent. The profile shows roughly 32,000 clones, 70% to 80% of them singletons. The TCR originated in a human donor with non-small cell lung cancer that progressed on radiotherapy plus ipilimumab. The sequences come from peripheral blood, collected from a patient treated with radiotherapy plus ipilimumab.

The CDR3 is CASSLPQGGANTGELFF. DNA of the CDR3: TGTGCCAGCAGCTTACCCCAGGGGGGAGCCAACACCGGGGAGCTGTTTTTT. The chain employs TRBV7-6 and TRBJ2-2, with D maybe TRBD1 (7 bases). V lost 2 bases and J 2 bases, leaving 15 bases between the germline ends. Germline V CDR1 and CDR2: SGHVS, FNYEAQ. The CDR3 loop spans 17 amino acids.